The clone carrying this T cell receptor beta chain was detected ten times or more. Its cognate antigen is unknown. To make TCR beta libraries, researchers used iRepertoire HTBI primers and Arm-PCR of CDR3 regions. TCRdb re-called the multiplex PCR reads through MiXCR, storing one row per CDR3 protein. Among about 540,000 distinct CDR3 sequences listed, roughly 12% were seen once. Time point indicated: newly diagnosed GD, antithyroid drugs for less than 3 months. PBMCs provided the RNA from which the TCR library was made. The authors diagnosed Graves' disease using American Thyroid Association guidelines. Patients came through an endocrinology department, and that department was in Xi'an, China. This specimen comes from a study of regulatory T cells in long-lasting Graves disease. Study-level findings and limits: Since the sample size was small, accuracy may have been reduced.

The CDR3 runs to 15 residues. Germline CDR1 is DFQATT and CDR2 is SNEGSKA (reference sequence). Trimming at V came to 4 bases and at J to 5 bases, leaving 10 bases not matched to a gene. This same sample was also part of a study on T cells in Graves' hyperthyroidism and ophthalmopathy. Turning to that study: Using the HTBI primer set, a first-round RT-PCR was run on the TCR CDR3.

The source of this sequence is a man younger than 40 with Graves disease. The V and J genes are TRBV20-1 and TRBJ2-3; TRBD1 matches at 9 bases. The specimen comprised peripheral blood mononuclear cells (PBMCs), sampled at new diagnosis, from a patient treated with antithyroid drugs. The CDR3 here is CSAINPGQGLDTQYF. CDR3 DNA: TGCAGTGCTATAAACCCGGGACAGGGTTTAGATACGCAGTATTTT.